The 18 T cell receptor beta chains given below trace back to one sample, sequenced in a study of a mutant IDH1 vaccine in newly diagnosed glioma. Time point noted: week 5, during vaccination. Doses consisted of 300 ug of mutant IDH1 20-mer peptide each, paired with topical imiquimod. Some clones are missing from TCRdb's copy, which holds only in-frame ones; the method was immunoSEQ multiplex PCR. In the table there are roughly 54,000 clones, over 70% of which are singletons. These receptors lack a known antigen. Here the sequenced sample was PBMCs, taken from a glioma patient whose treatment included an IDH1 peptide vaccine. Receptor source: a man aged 25-45 years with glioma.

V usage is TRBV27 and J usage is TRBJ1-2; 8 bases are a match to TRBD1. Trimming at V came to 4 bases and at J to 6 bases, leaving 4 bases not matched to a gene. The germline CDR1 and CDR2 sequences are MNHEY and SMNVEV (reference sequence). This CDR3 spans 13 amino acids. The CDR3 sequence is CASSSGGYDGYTF. CDR3 in DNA: TGTGCCAGCAGTTCAGGGGGCTACGATGGCTACACCTTC.

The chain carries TRBV6-5 and TRBJ1-1, with D tentatively TRBD1 (6 bases). The CDR3 covers 14 residues. V was shortened by 6 bases and J by 1 base, with 12 bases between the two germline ends. The germline CDR1 and CDR2 sequences are MNHEY and SVGAGI. CDR3 residues: CASRSRTANTEAFF. CDR3 bases: TGTGCCAGCAGGTCCAGGACAGCGAACACTGAAGCTTTCTTT.

This clone was seen only a few times. V is TRBV10-3 and J is TRBJ1-4; D unclear. The CDR3 sequence is 15 residues long. Germline CDR1 is ENHRY and CDR2 is SYGVKD. V was pared by 2 bases and J by 4 bases, with 11 bases between. CDR3 protein: CAISEEAAVNEKLFF. The CDR3 region has the DNA TGTGCCATCAGTGAGGAGGCGGCGGTTAATGAAAAACTGTTTTTT.

This clone was seen more than once but under ten times. V and J are TRBV7-8 and TRBJ2-5; D is perhaps TRBD2 (7 bases). Germline loops: CDR1 SGHVS, CDR2 FQNEAQ. The CDR3 length is 16 residues. V dropped 2 bases and J dropped 5 bases, with 18 bases sitting between them. This CDR3 is CASSLRGGAGWETQYF. In DNA form, the CDR3 reads TGTGCCAGCAGCTTACGCGGGGGCGCTGGGTGGGAGACCCAGTACTTC.

In its sample, this clone was seen a few times. V and J are TRBV11-3 and TRBJ1-1; possible D gene TRBD1, 6 bases. This CDR3 region has 14 residues. V gave up 0 bases and J gave up 4 bases, with 9 bases separating them. The germline V gene encodes CDR1 SGHNT and CDR2 YENEEA. CDR3 in DNA: TGTGCCAGCAGCTTAGAAGGGGGTGGCACTGAAGCTTTCTTT. This translates into CASSLEGGGTEAFF. Full variable domain (remainder filled in from reference TRBV11-3 and TRBJ1-1): EAGVVQSPRYKIIEKKQPVAFWCNPISGHNTLYWYLQNLGQGPELLIRYENEEAVDDSQLPKDRFSAERLKGVDSTLKIQPAELGDSAVYLCASSLEGGGTEAFFGQGTRLTVV.

The sample holds a few counts of this clone. The J gene is TRBJ1-1, the V gene TRBV11-3; D remains unclear. Trimming left V 0 bases short and J 4 bases short, with 6 bases between. Germline V CDR1 and CDR2: SGHNT, YENEEA. The CDR3 totals 13 residues. The CDR3 sequence: CASSLDSATEAFF. DNA of the CDR3: TGTGCCAGCAGCTTAGATTCGGCCACTGAAGCTTTCTTT.

The CDR3 sequence is CASSPQPVGSENTIYF. The CDR3 DNA sequence: TGTGCCAGCAGCCCCCAACCCGTTGGGTCAGAAAACACCATATATTTT. The chain recombines TRBV4-2 with TRBJ1-3; D call uncertain. Trimming left V 4 bases short and J 6 bases short, with 19 bases between. The CDR3 covers 16 residues. Per the germline V gene, CDR1 is LGHNA and CDR2 is YNFKEQ.

V usage is TRBV2 and J usage is TRBJ2-3; the match to TRBD1 covers 7 bases. The germline gives CDR1 SNHLY, CDR2 FYNNEI. This CDR3 has 16 amino acids. J was trimmed by 0 bases and V by 8 bases; bases with no gene match: 11. The CDR3: CASVKSTGPSTDTQYF. The CDR3 coding sequence is TGTGCCAGCGTAAAGTCGACAGGGCCGAGCACAGATACGCAGTATTTT.

The chain combines TRBV11-2 with TRBJ2-1; tentatively, D is TRBD1 or TRBD2 (6 bases each). CDR3 length: 17 residues. V shed 4 bases and J shed 1 base, with 17 bases lying between them. The V gene's germline CDR1 is SGHAT and CDR2 FQNNGV. CDR3 in DNA: TGTGCCAGCAGCTCTCGGGGGCGGACTAATTCCTACAATGAGCAGTTCTTC. The encoded protein is CASSSRGRTNSYNEQFF.

The chain links TRBV30 to TRBJ2-4; D may be TRBD2 (5 bases). CDR1 GTSNPN and CDR2 SVGIG come from the germline V gene (reference sequence). The CDR3 sequence is 12 residues long. V was pared by 5 bases and J by 6 bases, with 11 bases between. CDR3 loop: CAWRAGGNIQYF. The CDR3 nucleotides read TGTGCCTGGCGGGCAGGAGGAAACATTCAGTACTTC.

The chain links TRBV27 to TRBJ2-6; 7 positions match TRBD1. CDR3 length: 17 residues. Germline lookup yields CDR1 MNHEY and CDR2 SMNVEV (reference sequence). The ends lost 2 bases at V and 0 bases at J; junction bases unmatched: 4. This chain's CDR3 is CASSLVGQYSGANVLTF. In DNA, the CDR3 is TGTGCCAGCAGTTTAGTGGGACAGTACTCTGGGGCCAACGTCCTGACTTTC. The full variable domain, its missing parts supplied by reference TRBV27 and TRBJ2-6, is EAQVTQNPRYLITVTGKKLTVTCSQNMNHEYMSWYRQDPGLGLRQIYYSMNVEVTDKGDVPEGYKVSRKEKRNFPLILESPSPNQTSLYFCASSLVGQYSGANVLTFGAGSRLTVL.

The rearrangement links TRBV28 to TRBJ1-4; maybe TRBD1 (5 bases). The V gene's germline CDR1 is MDHEN and CDR2 SYDVKM. The CDR3 is made up of 14 amino acids. The V and J ends lost 6 bases and 5 bases respectively, with 13 bases between them. The CDR3 loop reads CASSPRDQNEKLFF. The CDR3 DNA reads as TGTGCCAGCAGCCCCCGGGACCAGAATGAAAAACTGTTTTTT.

The count of this clone is one. V and J are TRBV2 and TRBJ2-7, with D perhaps matching TRBD1 (5 bases). Trimming cost V 1 base and J 6 bases, with 13 bases left between them. CDR1 and CDR2 (germline): SNHLY, FYNNEI. The CDR3 loop spans 14 amino acids. The CDR3 nucleotides are TGTGCCAGCAGTGAAGAAGTCAGGGTTGGCGAGCAGTACTTC. Translating gives CASSEEVRVGEQYF.

This chain connects TRBV6-1 to TRBJ1-3; D perhaps matches TRBD1 (5 bases). The CDR3 extends over 14 amino acids. Germline V gene sequence: CDR1 MNHNS, CDR2 SASEGT. The V end was cut by 7 bases, the J end by 0 bases, with 10 bases between. This CDR3 is CASIRAHSGNTIYF. The CDR3 bases are TGTGCCAGCATCAGGGCCCACTCTGGAAACACCATATATTTT.

The chain combines TRBV19 with TRBJ1-5; no clear D. The CDR3 loop spans 14 amino acids. CDR1 and CDR2 from the germline V gene are LNHDA and SQIVND (reference sequence). The germline V and J ends were trimmed by 1 base and 4 bases, with 8 bases remaining between them. In nucleotides, the CDR3 is TGTGCCAGTAGTATAGGACGGAGGAATCAGCCCCAGCATTTT. Its translation: CASSIGRRNQPQHF.

This clone has only a few counts. Here the CDR3 DNA reads TGTGCCAGCAGGTCGATTAGCAATCAGCCCCAGCATTTT. It specifies CASRSISNQPQHF. J is TRBJ1-5 and V is TRBV6-1; unclear D gene. Trimming removed 6 bases at V and 0 bases at J, with 6 bases between. Germline V gene data show CDR1 as MNHNS and CDR2 as SASEGT. The CDR3 extends over 13 amino acids.

This sequence joins TRBV10-1 and TRBJ1-1; possibly TRBD1 for D (5 bases). V was cut by 3 bases and J by 5 bases, with 10 bases left in between. The CDR3 contains 13 residues. The germline V gene encodes CDR1 WNHNN and CDR2 SYGVQD (reference sequence). CDR3 nucleotide sequence: TGCGCCAGCAGTGAAGCAGGGAGAACTGAAGCTTTCTTT. It yields the protein CASSEAGRTEAFF.

This rearrangement joins TRBV6-1 to TRBJ1-3; D is possibly TRBD1 (5 bases). This CDR3 spans 15 amino acids. The germline V and J ends were trimmed by 6 bases and 7 bases, with 19 bases remaining between them. Germline loops: CDR1 MNHNS, CDR2 SASEGT. In DNA form, the CDR3 reads TGTGCCAGCAGACAGACGTTAGACAGCAGGAACACCATATATTTT. It translates to CASRQTLDSRNTIYF.